This T cell receptor beta chain was profiled in a study of OX40 agonist ivuxolimab in advanced cancers. Study-wide context: It was permissible to have had prior anti-PD-1, anti-PD-L1 or anti-CTLA-4 therapy, and over 35% had some.

This table comes from immunoSEQ multiplex PCR, and its TCRdb copy is limited to in-frame clones, with some not included. The table lists about 91,000 clones, around 80% of them singletons. The CDR3 is 13 amino acids. From germline, CDR1 is SGHTA and CDR2 FQGTGA. The V and J ends lost 1 base and 4 bases respectively, with 7 bases between them. The chain carries TRBV7-3 and TRBJ2-5; no clear D. The input for sequencing was CD4+ or CD8+ T cells sorted from blood, taken in a trial of the OX40 agonist ivuxolimab. The source is an adult with an advanced solid tumor such as melanoma, head and neck, liver or kidney cancer. CDR3 sequence: CASSLRTGETQYF. The CDR3 DNA reads TGTGCCAGCAGCTTAAGGACGGGAGAGACCCAGTACTTC.